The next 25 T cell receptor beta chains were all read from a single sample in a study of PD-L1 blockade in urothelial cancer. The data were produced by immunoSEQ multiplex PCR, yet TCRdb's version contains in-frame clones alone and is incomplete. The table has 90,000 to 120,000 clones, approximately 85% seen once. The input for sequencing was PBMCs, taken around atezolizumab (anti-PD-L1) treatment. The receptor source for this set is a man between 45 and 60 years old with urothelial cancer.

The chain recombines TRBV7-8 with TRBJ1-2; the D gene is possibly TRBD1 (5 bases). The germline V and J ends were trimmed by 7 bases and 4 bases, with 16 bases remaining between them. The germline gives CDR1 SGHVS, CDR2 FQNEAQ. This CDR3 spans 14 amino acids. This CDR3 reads CASTPGGLVYGYTF. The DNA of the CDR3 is TGTGCCAGCACTCCCGGGGGTCTTGTCTATGGCTACACCTTC.

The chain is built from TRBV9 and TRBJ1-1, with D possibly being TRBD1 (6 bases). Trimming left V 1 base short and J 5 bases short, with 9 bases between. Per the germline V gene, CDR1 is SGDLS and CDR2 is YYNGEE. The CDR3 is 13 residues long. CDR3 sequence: CASSVPGQTEAFF. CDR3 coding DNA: TGTGCCAGCAGCGTACCCGGACAGACTGAAGCTTTCTTT.

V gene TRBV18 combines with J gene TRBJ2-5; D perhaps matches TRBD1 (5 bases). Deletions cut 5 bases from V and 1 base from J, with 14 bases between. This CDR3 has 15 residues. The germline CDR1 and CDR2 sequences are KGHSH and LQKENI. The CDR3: CASSTRQNRQETQYF. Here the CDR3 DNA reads TGTGCCAGCTCAACCAGACAGAATCGCCAAGAGACCCAGTACTTC.

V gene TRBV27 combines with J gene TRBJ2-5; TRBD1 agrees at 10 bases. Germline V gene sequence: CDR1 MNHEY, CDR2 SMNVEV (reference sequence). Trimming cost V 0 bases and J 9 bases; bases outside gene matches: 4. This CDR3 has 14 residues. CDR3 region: CASSLSWTGGPQYF. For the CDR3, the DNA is TGTGCCAGCAGTTTATCGTGGACAGGGGGTCCCCAGTACTTC.

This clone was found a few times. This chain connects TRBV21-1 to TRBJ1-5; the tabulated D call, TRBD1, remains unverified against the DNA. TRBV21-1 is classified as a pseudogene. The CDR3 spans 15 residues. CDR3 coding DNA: TGTGCCAGCAGCAAAGGCGGACAGGGTAGTCAGCCCCAGCATTTT. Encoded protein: CASSKGGQGSQPQHF.

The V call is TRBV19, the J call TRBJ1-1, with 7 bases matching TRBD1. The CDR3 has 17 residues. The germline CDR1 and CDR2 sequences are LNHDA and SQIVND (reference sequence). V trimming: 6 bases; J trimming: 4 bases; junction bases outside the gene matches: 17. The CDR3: CASSTQGPVYGGTEAFF. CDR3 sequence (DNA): TGTGCCAGTAGCACACAGGGGCCTGTGTATGGGGGCACTGAAGCTTTCTTT.

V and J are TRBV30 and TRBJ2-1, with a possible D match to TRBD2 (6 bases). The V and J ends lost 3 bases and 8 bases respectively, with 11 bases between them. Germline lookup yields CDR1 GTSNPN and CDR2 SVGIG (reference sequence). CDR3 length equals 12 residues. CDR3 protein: CAWSGSWYEQFF. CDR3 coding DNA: TGTGCCTGGAGCGGGAGCTGGTATGAGCAGTTCTTC.

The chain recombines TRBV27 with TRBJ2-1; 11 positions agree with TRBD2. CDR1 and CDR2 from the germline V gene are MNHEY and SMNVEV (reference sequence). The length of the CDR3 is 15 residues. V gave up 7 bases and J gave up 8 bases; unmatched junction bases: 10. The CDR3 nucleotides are TGTGCCAGCACGAGTACCGGACTAGCGGGCGATGAGCAGTTCTTC. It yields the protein CASTSTGLAGDEQFF.

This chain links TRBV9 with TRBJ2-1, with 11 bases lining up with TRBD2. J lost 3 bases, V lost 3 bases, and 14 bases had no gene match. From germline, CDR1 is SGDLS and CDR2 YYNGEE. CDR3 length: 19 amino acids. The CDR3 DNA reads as TGTGCCAGCAGCGACCACCACACTAGCGGGAGTTTGCTCTACAATGAGCAGTTCTTC. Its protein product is CASSDHHTSGSLLYNEQFF.

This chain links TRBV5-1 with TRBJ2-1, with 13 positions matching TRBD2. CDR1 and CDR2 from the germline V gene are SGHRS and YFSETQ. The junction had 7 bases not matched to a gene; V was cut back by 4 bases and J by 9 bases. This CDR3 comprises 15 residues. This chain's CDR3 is CASSATSGRGLEQFF. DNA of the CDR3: TGCGCCAGCAGCGCTACTAGCGGGAGGGGTCTTGAGCAGTTCTTC.

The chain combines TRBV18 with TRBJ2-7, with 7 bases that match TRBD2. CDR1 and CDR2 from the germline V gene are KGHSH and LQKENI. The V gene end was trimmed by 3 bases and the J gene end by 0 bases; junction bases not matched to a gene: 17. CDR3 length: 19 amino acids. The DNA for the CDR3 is TGTGCCAGCTCACCGGCACGGACTAGTCTGGGTTCCCGCTCCTACGAGCAGTACTTC. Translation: CASSPARTSLGSRSYEQYF.

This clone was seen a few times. CDR3 amino acids: CASSQASGGSTQYF. The DNA of the CDR3 is TGTGCCAGCAGCCAAGCTAGCGGGGGGAGTACCCAGTACTTC. The chain joins TRBV14 to TRBJ2-5, with 11 nucleotides matching TRBD2. The V and J ends lost 1 base and 8 bases, in that order; junction bases with no gene match: 3. The CDR3 extends over 14 amino acids. Germline CDR1 and CDR2: SGHDN and FVKESK. The variable domain in full, with the rest retrieved from reference TRBV14 and TRBJ2-5, is EAGVTQFPSHSVIEKGQTVTLRCDPISGHDNLYWYRRVMGKEIKFLLHFVKESKQDESGMPNNRFLAERTGGTYSTLKVQPAELEDSGVYFCASSQASGGSTQYFGPGTRLLVL.

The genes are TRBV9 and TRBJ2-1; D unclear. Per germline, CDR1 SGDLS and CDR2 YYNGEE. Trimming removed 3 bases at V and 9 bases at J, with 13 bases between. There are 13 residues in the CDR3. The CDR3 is CASSAAIFREQFF. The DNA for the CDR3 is TGTGCCAGCAGCGCTGCGATTTTCCGTGAGCAGTTCTTC.

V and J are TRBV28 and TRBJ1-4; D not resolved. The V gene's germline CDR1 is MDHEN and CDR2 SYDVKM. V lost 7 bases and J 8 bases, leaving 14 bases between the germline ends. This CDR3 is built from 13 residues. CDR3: CASTRVQKEKLFF. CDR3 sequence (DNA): TGTGCCAGCACCCGTGTTCAGAAAGAAAAACTGTTTTTT.

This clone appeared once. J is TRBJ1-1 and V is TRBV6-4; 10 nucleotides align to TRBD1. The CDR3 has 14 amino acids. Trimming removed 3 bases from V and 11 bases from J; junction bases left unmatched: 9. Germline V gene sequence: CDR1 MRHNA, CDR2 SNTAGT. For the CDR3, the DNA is TGTGCCAGCAGTGAAAGAGGGGACAGGGGTACGGCTTTCTTT. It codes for CASSERGDRGTAFF.

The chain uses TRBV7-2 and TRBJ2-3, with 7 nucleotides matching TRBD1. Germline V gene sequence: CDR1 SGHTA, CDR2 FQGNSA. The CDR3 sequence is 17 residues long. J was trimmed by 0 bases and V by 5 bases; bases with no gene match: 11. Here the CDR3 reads CASSRTRRDSSTDTQYF. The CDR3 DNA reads TGTGCCAGCAGCCGAACCCGCCGGGACAGTAGCACAGATACGCAGTATTTT.

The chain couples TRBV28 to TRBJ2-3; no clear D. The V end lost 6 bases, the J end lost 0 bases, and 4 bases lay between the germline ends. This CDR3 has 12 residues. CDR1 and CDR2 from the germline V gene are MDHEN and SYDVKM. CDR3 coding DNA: TGTGCCAGCAGCCGGAGCACAGATACGCAGTATTTT. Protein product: CASSRSTDTQYF.

CDR3 bases: TGTGCCAGTAATCCAGGACTAGCGGGAGGGTACAATGAGCAGTTCTTC. It is translated as CASNPGLAGGYNEQFF. This chain links TRBV19 with TRBJ2-1; 15 nucleotides match TRBD2. Germline loops: CDR1 LNHDA, CDR2 SQIVND (reference sequence). The CDR3 has 16 amino acids. V was clipped by 7 bases and J by 4 bases; unmatched bases: 5. Together with reference TRBV19 and TRBJ2-1, the CDR3 gives the full variable domain: DGGITQSPKYLFRKEGQNVTLSCEQNLNHDAMYWYRQDPGQGLRLIYYSQIVNDFQKGDIAEGYSVSREKKESFPLTVTSAQKNPTAFYLCASNPGLAGGYNEQFFGPGTRLTVL.

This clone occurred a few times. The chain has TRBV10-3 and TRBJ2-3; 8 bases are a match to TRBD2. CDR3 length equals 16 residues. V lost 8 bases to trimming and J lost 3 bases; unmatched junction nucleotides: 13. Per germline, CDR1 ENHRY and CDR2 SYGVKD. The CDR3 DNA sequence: TGTGCCATCTCACGAGGGGCGGGAGGTGGGACAGATACGCAGTATTTT. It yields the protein CAISRGAGGGTDTQYF.

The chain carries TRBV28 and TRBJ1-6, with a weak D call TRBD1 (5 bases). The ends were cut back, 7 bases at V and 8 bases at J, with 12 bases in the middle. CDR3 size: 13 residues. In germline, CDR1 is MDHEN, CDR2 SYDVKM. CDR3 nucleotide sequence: TGTGCCAGCAAGGACCAGGGCGATTCACCCCTCCACTTT. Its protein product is CASKDQGDSPLHF.

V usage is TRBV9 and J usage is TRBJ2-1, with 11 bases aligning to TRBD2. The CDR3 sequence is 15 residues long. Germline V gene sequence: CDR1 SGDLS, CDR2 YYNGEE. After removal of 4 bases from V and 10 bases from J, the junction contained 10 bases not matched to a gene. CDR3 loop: CASSLTSGGDGEQFF. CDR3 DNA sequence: TGTGCCAGCAGCTTAACTAGCGGGGGAGACGGGGAGCAGTTCTTC.

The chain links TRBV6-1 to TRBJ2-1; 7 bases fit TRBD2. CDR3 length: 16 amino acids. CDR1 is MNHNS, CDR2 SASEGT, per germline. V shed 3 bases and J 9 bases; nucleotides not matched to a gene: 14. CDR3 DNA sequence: TGTGCCAGCAGTGATCCTTTCGGGAAGCGGGAAGGTGAGCAGTTCTTC. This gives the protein CASSDPFGKREGEQFF.

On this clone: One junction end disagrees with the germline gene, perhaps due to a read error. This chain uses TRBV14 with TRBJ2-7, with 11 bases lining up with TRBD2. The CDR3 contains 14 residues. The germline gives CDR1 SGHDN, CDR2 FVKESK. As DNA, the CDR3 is TGTGCCAGCAGCCCATGGACGACTAGCGGGGAGTTTAGCTTC. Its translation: CASSPWTTSGEFSF. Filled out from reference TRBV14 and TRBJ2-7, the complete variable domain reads EAGVTQFPSHSVIEKGQTVTLRCDPISGHDNLYWYRRVMGKEIKFLLHFVKESKQDESGMPNNRFLAERTGGTYSTLKVQPAELEDSGVYFCASSPWTTSGEFSFGPGTRLTVT.

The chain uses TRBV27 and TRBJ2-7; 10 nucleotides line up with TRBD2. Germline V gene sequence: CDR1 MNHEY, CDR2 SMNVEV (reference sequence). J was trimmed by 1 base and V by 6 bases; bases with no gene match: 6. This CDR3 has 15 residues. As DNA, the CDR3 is TGTGCCAGCAGATCGGGACTAGCGTTGTCCTACGAGCAGTACTTC. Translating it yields CASRSGLALSYEQYF.

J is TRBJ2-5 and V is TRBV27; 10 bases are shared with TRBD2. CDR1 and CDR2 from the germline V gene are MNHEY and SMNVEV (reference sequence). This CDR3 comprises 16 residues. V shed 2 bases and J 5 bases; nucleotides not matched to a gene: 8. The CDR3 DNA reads TGTGCCAGCAGTTTAGGGCTAGCGGGAGAGGAGGAGACCCAGTACTTC. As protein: CASSLGLAGEEETQYF.